These T cell receptor beta chains were read from a single sample in a study of T cell repertoires in cytomegalovirus infection. A single record per CDR3 protein comes from TCRdb applying MiXCR to the reads. The sample yields approximately 990,000 distinct CDR3 sequences, approximately 30% seen once. The antigens of these receptors remain unknown. Sequences were derived from cultured CD8+ T cells from PBMCs, sampled from culture after CMV antigen stimulation. The source is a human donor in good health (CMV status not recorded). Some clones in this sample may be carry-over from other donors' samples. The CDR3 runs from the conserved cysteine through the conserved F or W. The order of the fields is V gene, CDR3 protein.

>TRBV7-9
CASSPGSGQGIYGYTF
>TRBV15
CATSRDLPRGGFGTDTQYF
>TRBV6-1
CASSPSGTTGYNEQFF
>TRBV6-5
CASSYLGTSGGTGKLFF
>TRBV7-6
CASSFSRGALNEQFF
>TRBV7-4
CASSAPTSGVSDTQYF
>TRBV19
CASSMKRESNQPQHF
>TRBV10-3
CAISEEGATGELFF
>TRBV2
CASSIGTTNYGYTF
>TRBV6-1
CASNTGLSNQPQHF
>TRBV6-5
CASRPDRDPYSPLHF